The 23 T cell receptor beta chains below were found in one sample sequenced in a study of Graves' ophthalmopathy and Graves' hyperthyroidism. The authors amplified TCR beta CDR3 regions, and they did so from RNA transcripts for repertoire sequencing. The library came from an HTBI-primed first-round RT-PCR and a second-round multiplex PCR. TCRdb reprocessed the multiplex PCR reads with MiXCR, giving one entry per CDR3 protein. The repertoire holds roughly 600,000 distinct CDR3 sequences, with approximately 37% as singletons. Sequencing input: peripheral blood or thyroid tissue (not recorded which). The receptors here all came from an adult man with Graves' hyperthyroidism.

With regard to this clonotype: One junction end does not reproduce the germline sequence, and a read error may be involved. This rearrangement joins TRBV7-9 to TRBJ2-5; possibly TRBD1 for D (5 bases). Germline V CDR1 and CDR2: SEHNR, FQNEAQ (reference sequence). CDR3 size: 15 residues. This chain's CDR3 is CASSQADSSQETQYF. CDR3 nucleotides: TGCGCCAGCAGCCAAGCAGACAGCTCCCAAGAGACCCAGTACTTC.

This clonotype came up a few times. The chain has TRBV5-1 and TRBJ1-1; TRBD1 might be the D (5 bases). CDR1 is SGHRS, CDR2 YFSETQ, per germline. The V gene lost 4 bases and the J gene lost 6 bases, with 16 bases spanning the gap. This CDR3 comprises 14 residues. CDR3 residues: CASSVQEAGPEAFF. The CDR3 DNA follows: TGCGCCAGCAGCGTACAGGAAGCGGGCCCTGAAGCTTTCTTT.

The chain links TRBV10-3 to TRBJ2-1; TRBD2 agrees at 13 bases. This CDR3 is built from 16 residues. The V segment lost 5 bases and the J segment 5 bases; nucleotides outside the gene matches: 6. Germline V lookup: CDR1 ENHRY, CDR2 SYGVKD. The CDR3, as DNA: TGTGCCATCAGTCGGACTAGCGGGGGAATTAACAATGAGCAGTTCTTC. Amino acids: CAISRTSGGINNEQFF.

The chain combines TRBV20-1 with TRBJ2-5; unclear D gene. Trimming took off 3 bases at V and 0 bases at J, with 8 bases between the two ends. The CDR3 extends over 13 amino acids. Germline CDR1 reads DFQATT; CDR2 reads SNEGSKA (reference sequence). This chain's CDR3 is CSASARYQETQYF. The CDR3 nucleotides read TGCAGTGCTAGTGCCAGGTACCAAGAGACCCAGTACTTC.

This clonotype was detected many times. The chain has TRBV19 and TRBJ1-4; D uncertain. The CDR3 has 13 residues. The V gene lost 3 bases and the J gene lost 8 bases, with 10 bases spanning the gap. The germline V gene encodes CDR1 LNHDA and CDR2 SQIVND (reference sequence). In DNA, the CDR3 is TGTGCCAGTAGTATTTTTGGGCACGAAAAACTGTTTTTT. It codes for CASSIFGHEKLFF.

This clonotype has just a few counts. This chain joins TRBV7-9 and TRBJ2-7; 7 bases align to TRBD1. J lost 0 bases, V lost 6 bases, and 11 bases had no gene match. This CDR3 comprises 16 residues. Germline lookup yields CDR1 SEHNR and CDR2 FQNEAQ (reference sequence). CDR3 region: CASSPRQGARSYEQYF. The CDR3 nucleotides are TGTGCCAGCAGTCCACGACAGGGAGCCCGCTCCTACGAGCAGTACTTC. The full variable domain, completed using reference TRBV7-9 and TRBJ2-7, is DTGVSQNPRHKITKRGQNVTFRCDPISEHNRLYWYRQTLGQGPEFLTYFQNEAQLEKSRLLSDRFSAERPKGSFSTLEIQRTEQGDSAMYLCASSPRQGARSYEQYFGPGTRLTVT.

A note on this clonotype: This is likely a read error, given that the CDR3 carries no conserved phenylalanine or tryptophan at its end. The chain joins TRBV7-9 to TRBJ2-2; TRBD2 might be the D (5 bases). Germline loops: CDR1 SEHNR, CDR2 FQNEAQ (reference sequence). This CDR3 is 13 amino acids long. The V end was cut by 4 bases, the J end by 4 bases, with 7 bases between. This chain's CDR3 is CASSSDFTGELFC. The CDR3 region has the DNA TGTGCCAGCAGCTCGGACTTCACCGGGGAGCTGTTTTGT.

At least ten counts were recorded for this clonotype. The chain links TRBV12-3 or TRBV12-4 to TRBJ1-2; D possibly corresponds to TRBD1 (5 bases). Deletions cut 3 bases from V and 4 bases from J, with 9 bases between. CDR3 length: 13 residues. The CDR3 bases are TGTGCCAGCAGTTTCTCAGGGCCCTATGGCTACACCTTC. Encoded protein: CASSFSGPYGYTF.

The chain joins TRBV12-5 to TRBJ1-4; perhaps TRBD1 as D (6 bases). Germline values: CDR1 LGHNT, CDR2 FRNRAP. The CDR3 is 14 amino acids. With 6 bases removed from V and 3 bases from J, the gap between germline ends came to 11 bases. The CDR3: CASGSDRANEKLFF. The CDR3 coding sequence is TGTGCTAGTGGCTCGGACAGAGCTAATGAAAAACTGTTTTTT.

As concerns this clonotype: Because it lacks the conserved phenylalanine or tryptophan at the end, this CDR3 is likely a read error. The limits of the CDR3 on the DNA are not certain, so only TCRdb's listed CDR3 is given. The genes are TRBV13 and TRBJ2-7; the listed D gene, TRBD1, was not tested against the DNA. Germline CDR1 and CDR2: PRHDT and FYEKMQ (reference sequence). The CDR3 is 11 amino acids long, termini counted. CDR3 loop: CASSLGLAGDT.

This clonotype was recorded a few times. This chain uses TRBV30 with TRBJ1-3; the D gene is possibly TRBD1 (6 bases). V was clipped by 0 bases and J by 0 bases, with 9 bases between them. Germline assignment: CDR1 GTSNPN and CDR2 SVGIG (reference sequence). There are 15 residues in the CDR3. CDR3 DNA sequence: TGTGCCTGGAGTGTAGGGGGTTTCTCTGGAAACACCATATATTTT. Its translation is CAWSVGGFSGNTIYF.

The gene calls are TRBV2 and TRBJ1-4; tentative D call: TRBD1 (5 bases). Germline-derived CDR1 and CDR2 are SNHLY and FYNNEI. V dropped 6 bases and J dropped 1 base, with 24 bases sitting between them. The CDR3 loop spans 19 amino acids. The CDR3 loop is CASSRFKQAPLLTNEKLFF. Written as DNA, the CDR3 is TGTGCCAGCAGCCGATTCAAACAGGCCCCGCTTTTAACTAATGAAAAACTGTTTTTT.

The genes are TRBV7-2 and TRBJ2-5; the D gene is possibly TRBD1 (5 bases). The length of the CDR3 is 16 residues. V was pared by 6 bases and J by 7 bases, with 24 bases between. CDR1 and CDR2 (germline): SGHTA, FQGNSA. In DNA, the CDR3 is TGTGCCAGCAGTTTATACGGCAGGGTGACGGAACGGACCCAGTACTTC. Amino acids: CASSLYGRVTERTQYF. Supplemented by reference TRBV7-2 and TRBJ2-5, the full variable domain reads GAGVSQSPSNKVTEKGKDVELRCDPISGHTALYWYRQSLGQGLEFLIYFQGNSAPDKSGLPSDRFSAERTGGSVSTLTIQRTQQEDSAVYLCASSLYGRVTERTQYFGPGTRLLVL.

This clonotype was picked up a small number of times. The chain recombines TRBV10-3 with TRBJ2-5, with a tentative D call TRBD1 (6 bases). The CDR3 sequence is 13 residues long. CDR1 and CDR2 (germline): ENHRY, SYGVKD. V lost 6 bases and J lost 1, with 9 bases in between. CDR3 protein: CAIRGQPQETQYF. The DNA of the CDR3 is TGTGCCATCAGAGGACAGCCCCAAGAGACCCAGTACTTC.

The sample holds many counts of this clonotype. In DNA, the CDR3 is TGTGCCAGCAGCGTGAGCGGAGGGCCCTACGAGCAGTACTTC. Its protein is CASSVSGGPYEQYF. This chain connects TRBV9 to TRBJ2-7; D may be TRBD2 (6 bases). Germline CDR1 and CDR2: SGDLS and YYNGEE. This CDR3 is 14 amino acids long. Deletions cut 2 bases from V and 2 bases from J, with 11 bases between.

This chain links TRBV2 with TRBJ1-4, with unresolved D. This CDR3 spans 14 amino acids. The germline gives CDR1 SNHLY, CDR2 FYNNEI. The V gene lost 6 bases and the J gene lost 3 bases, with 11 bases spanning the gap. CDR3 sequence: CASRETESNEKLFF. Written as DNA, the CDR3 is TGTGCCAGCAGGGAGACCGAATCTAATGAAAAACTGTTTTTT.

Notes on this clonotype: A junction end diverges from the germline sequence, so it may reflect a read error. The chain uses TRBV10-3 and TRBJ2-7; possible D gene TRBD2, 5 bases. Germline V CDR1 and CDR2: ENHRY, SYGVKD. The CDR3 contains 12 residues. The CDR3 coding sequence is TGTGCCATCAGTGGTCACACCGGGGAGCTGTACTTC. Protein sequence: CAISGHTGELYF.

The J gene is TRBJ1-4, the V gene TRBV7-3; the match to TRBD1 covers 10 bases. The CDR3 contains 14 residues. With 11 bases clipped from V and 7 bases from J, the junction kept 10 bases outside the gene matches. The germline V gene encodes CDR1 SGHTA and CDR2 FQGTGA. The CDR3 DNA reads as TGTGCCTGGAGTACCGGGACAGGGGCTGAAAAACTGTTTTTT. Translation gives CAWSTGTGAEKLFF.

There are many counts of this clonotype. The rearrangement joins TRBV11-3 to TRBJ2-7; D is unclear. This CDR3 contains 14 residues. Germline V CDR1 and CDR2: SGHNT, YENEEA. The V end lost 3 bases, the J end lost 3 bases, and 12 bases lay between the germline ends. CDR3 protein: CASSFEVGIYEQYF. DNA of the CDR3: TGTGCCAGCAGCTTTGAGGTGGGGATCTACGAGCAGTACTTC. Looking up the rest from reference TRBV11-3 and TRBJ2-7 gives the full variable domain: EAGVVQSPRYKIIEKKQPVAFWCNPISGHNTLYWYLQNLGQGPELLIRYENEEAVDDSQLPKDRFSAERLKGVDSTLKIQPAELGDSAVYLCASSFEVGIYEQYFGPGTRLTVT.

This chain connects TRBV5-4 to TRBJ1-6; no clear D. The CDR3 length is 13 residues. CDR1 is SGHNT, CDR2 YYREEE, per germline (reference sequence). V lost 2 bases to trimming and J lost 6 bases, with 6 bases between them. Written as DNA, the CDR3 is TGTGCCAGCAGCTTATTCTTTAATTCACCCCTCCACTTT. Its translation: CASSLFFNSPLHF.

This clonotype showed up many times. The chain is built from TRBV5-8 and TRBJ2-5; perhaps TRBD1 as D (6 bases). Germline V gives CDR1 SGHTS, CDR2 YDEGEE. This CDR3 has 13 amino acids. The germline V and J ends were trimmed by 4 bases and 4 bases, with 11 bases remaining between them. Here the CDR3 reads CASSGYRAETQYF. CDR3 DNA sequence: TGTGCCAGCAGCGGTTACAGGGCAGAGACCCAGTACTTC.

This clonotype was observed a few times. This chain connects TRBV7-2 to TRBJ2-7; D tentatively fits TRBD1 or TRBD2 (5 bases each). The J call may not be correct, given that the DNA end is closer to TRBJ2-1. The CDR3 runs to 14 residues. Germline V CDR1 and CDR2: SGHTA, FQGNSA. The CDR3 sequence is CASSGRDGYNEQFF. DNA for the CDR3: TGTGCCAGCAGCGGACGGGACGGATACAATGAGCAGTTCTTC.

This clonotype was seen many times. The chain uses TRBV7-9 and TRBJ1-2; maybe TRBD1 (5 bases). The CDR3 is 15 residues long. Germline CDR1 reads SEHNR; CDR2 reads FQNEAQ (reference sequence). The V gene lost 6 bases and the J gene lost 4 bases, with 18 bases spanning the gap. The CDR3 loop is CASSQVPGTSYGYTF. The CDR3 DNA follows: TGTGCCAGCAGTCAGGTTCCAGGGACGTCCTATGGCTACACCTTC.